This T cell receptor (beta chain) derives from a study of CD8+ T cells in alopecia areata. Looking at the study overall: The study gave treated patients oral tofacitinib at 5 to 10 mg twice daily. Percent of scalp involved defined treated patients' severity scores. General study points: Many expanded lesional clones persisted in scalp and blood during tofacitinib treatment. Higher clonality and more expanded CD8+ clones appeared in lesional than normal scalp.

A remark on this clone: The antigen remains undetermined.

Sequencing templates came from extracted RNA that was reverse transcribed into cDNA. The data were produced by immunoSEQ multiplex PCR, yet TCRdb's version contains in-frame clones alone and is incomplete. The sample includes tens of thousands of clones, roughly 46% of them seen just once. With 3 bases removed from V and 12 bases from J, the gap between germline ends came to 15 bases. This CDR3 has 12 amino acids. CDR1 SGDLS and CDR2 YYNGEE come from the germline V gene. The sample's treatment: oral pan-JAK inhibitor, 5-10 mg twice daily. This specimen was CD8+ T cells sorted from blood, taken at roughly week 38, from a patient treated with tofacitinib. This rearrangement joins TRBV9 to TRBJ1-2; D remains unclear. This TCR was recovered from a human donor with alopecia areata. CDR3 sequence reads: CASSGLDQVHTF. As DNA, the CDR3 is TGTGCCAGCAGCGGATTGGACCAGGTCCACACCTTC.